This passage covers 2 T cell receptor beta chains from one sample sequenced in a study of CD8+ T cells in alopecia areata. The authors extracted RNA and reverse transcribed it into cDNA as the sequencing template. Assay: immunoSEQ multiplex PCR; the TCRdb copy retains only in-frame clones and omits some. The sample has around 270,000 clones, 58% seen once. The treatment was: oral pan-JAK inhibitor, 5-10 mg twice daily. Specimen: CD4+ T cells sorted from blood, collected at week 24, from a patient treated with tofacitinib. The receptors were gathered from a human donor with alopecia areata.

The chain combines TRBV2 with TRBJ2-7; TRBD1 aligns across 9 bases. The V gene end was trimmed by 9 bases and the J gene end by 4 bases; junction bases not matched to a gene: 4. The CDR3 has 12 amino acids. Germline CDR1 is SNHLY and CDR2 is FYNNEI. CDR3 amino acids: CARSGTGYEQYF. DNA for the CDR3: TGTGCCAGATCCGGGACAGGGTACGAGCAGTACTTC.

The V call is TRBV14, the J call TRBJ2-1, with D unclear. Germline V gives CDR1 SGHDN, CDR2 FVKESK. V dropped 2 bases and J dropped 11 bases, with 7 bases sitting between them. This CDR3 has 11 amino acids. CDR3 sequence: CASSQSGKQFF. The CDR3 DNA is TGTGCCAGCAGCCAATCTGGGAAGCAGTTCTTC.